This TCR beta chain emerged from a study of CD8+CD57+ T cells in acquired aplastic anemia. Overall study context: Quantities of DNA derived from sorted CD4+ and CD8+ cells averaged approximately 3.3 ug. Study-level results: Patients and controls had CD8+ Simpson's diversity values that were not significantly distinct.

This clonotype was observed a few times. Its antigen is unknown. TCR beta VDJ and CDR3 profiling used genomic DNA as template. TCRdb ran MiXCR on the reads and lists one entry per CDR3 protein. The table records around 430,000 distinct CDR3 sequences, around 33% of them present only once. Individuals selected for sequencing had exhibited CD8+CD57+ cell expansion on flow cytometry. The enrolled patients all had severe acquired aplastic anemia. Untreated patients provided the blood samples, with no therapy given before sampling. This CDR3 has 13 amino acids. Germline lookup yields CDR1 DFQATT and CDR2 SNEGSKA (reference sequence). The J segment lost 4 bases and the V segment lost 3 bases, leaving 4 bases of the junction unmatched.

This receptor was taken from a human donor with aplastic anemia. The chain joins TRBV20-1 to TRBJ2-5; 8 nucleotides line up with TRBD2. Material: sorted CD4+, CD8+, or CD8+CD57+ T cells (not recorded which) from PBMCs. This CDR3 is CSASLLAGETQYF. CDR3 nucleotide sequence: TGCAGTGCTAGTCTCCTAGCGGGAGAGACCCAGTACTTC.